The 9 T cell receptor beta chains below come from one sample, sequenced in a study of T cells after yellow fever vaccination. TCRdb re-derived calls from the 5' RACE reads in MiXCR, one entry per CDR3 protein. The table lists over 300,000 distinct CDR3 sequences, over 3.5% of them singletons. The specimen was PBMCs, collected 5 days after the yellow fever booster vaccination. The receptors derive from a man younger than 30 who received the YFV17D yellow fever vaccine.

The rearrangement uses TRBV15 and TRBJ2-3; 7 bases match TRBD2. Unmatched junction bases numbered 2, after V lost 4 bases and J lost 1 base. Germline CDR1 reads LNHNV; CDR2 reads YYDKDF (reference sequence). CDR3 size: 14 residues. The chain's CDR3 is CATSNRGGTDTQYF. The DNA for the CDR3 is TGTGCCACCAGCAACCGGGGGGGCACAGATACGCAGTATTTT. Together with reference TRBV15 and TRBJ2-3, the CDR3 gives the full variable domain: DAMVIQNPRYQVTQFGKPVTLSCSQTLNHNVMYWYQQKSSQAPKLLFHYYDKDFNNEADTPDNFQSRRPNTSFCFLDIRSPGLGDTAMYLCATSNRGGTDTQYFGPGTRLTVL.

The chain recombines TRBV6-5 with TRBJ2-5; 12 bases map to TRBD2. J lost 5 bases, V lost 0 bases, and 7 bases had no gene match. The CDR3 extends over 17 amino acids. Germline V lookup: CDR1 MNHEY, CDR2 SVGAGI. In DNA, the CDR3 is TGTGCCAGCAGTTACTCTTCTCTAGCGGGGGGGAGGGAGACCCAGTACTTC. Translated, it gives CASSYSSLAGGRETQYF.

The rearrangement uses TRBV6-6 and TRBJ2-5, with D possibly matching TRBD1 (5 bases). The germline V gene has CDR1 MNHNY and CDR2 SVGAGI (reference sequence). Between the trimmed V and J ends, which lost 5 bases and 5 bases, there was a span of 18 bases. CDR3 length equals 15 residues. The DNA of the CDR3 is TGTGCCAGCAGTCCCCCAAGGGGTGTGGGTGAGACCCAGTACTTC. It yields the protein CASSPPRGVGETQYF.

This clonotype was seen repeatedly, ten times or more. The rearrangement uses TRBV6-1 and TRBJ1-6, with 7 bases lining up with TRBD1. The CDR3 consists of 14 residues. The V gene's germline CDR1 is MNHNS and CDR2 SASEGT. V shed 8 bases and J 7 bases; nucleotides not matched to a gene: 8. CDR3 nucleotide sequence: TGTGCCAGCCGATATCTGACAGGGAATTCACCCCTCCACTTT. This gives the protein CASRYLTGNSPLHF.

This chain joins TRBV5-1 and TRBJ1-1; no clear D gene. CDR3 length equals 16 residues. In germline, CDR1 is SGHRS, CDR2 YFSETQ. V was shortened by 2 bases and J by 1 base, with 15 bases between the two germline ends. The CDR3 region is CASSLQLEPGNTEAFF. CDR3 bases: TGCGCCAGCAGCTTACAGCTGGAACCTGGGAACACTGAAGCTTTCTTT.

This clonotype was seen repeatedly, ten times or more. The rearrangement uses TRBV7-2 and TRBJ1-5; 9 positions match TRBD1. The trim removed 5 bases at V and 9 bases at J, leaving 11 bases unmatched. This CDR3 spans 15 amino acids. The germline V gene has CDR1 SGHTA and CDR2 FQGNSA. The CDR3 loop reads CASSPGQGVGWPQHF. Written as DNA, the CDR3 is TGTGCCAGCAGCCCGGGACAGGGTGTGGGGTGGCCCCAGCATTTT.

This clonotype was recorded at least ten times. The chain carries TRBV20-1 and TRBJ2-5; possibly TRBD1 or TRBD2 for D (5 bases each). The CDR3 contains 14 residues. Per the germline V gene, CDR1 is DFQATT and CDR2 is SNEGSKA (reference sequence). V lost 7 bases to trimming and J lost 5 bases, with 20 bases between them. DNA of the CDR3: TGCAGTGTAGGGGACGGTCGCTTTTTGGAGACCCAGTACTTC. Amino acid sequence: CSVGDGRFLETQYF.

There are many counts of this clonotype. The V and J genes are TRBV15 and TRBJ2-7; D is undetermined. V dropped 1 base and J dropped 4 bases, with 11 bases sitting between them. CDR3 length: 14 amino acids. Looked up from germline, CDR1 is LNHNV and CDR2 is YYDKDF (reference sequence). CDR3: CATSRVGKLYEQYF. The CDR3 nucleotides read TGTGCCACCAGCAGAGTAGGGAAGCTATACGAGCAGTACTTC.

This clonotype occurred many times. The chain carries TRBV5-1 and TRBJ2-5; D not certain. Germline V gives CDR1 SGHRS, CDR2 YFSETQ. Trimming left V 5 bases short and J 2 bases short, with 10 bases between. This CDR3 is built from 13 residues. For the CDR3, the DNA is TGCGCCAGCAGGCGCACACCTCAAGAGACCCAGTACTTC. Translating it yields CASRRTPQETQYF.